Sequencing of this T cell receptor (beta chain) was carried out in a study of blood T cell repertoires in COVID-19. The overall study: Whether acute or convalescent, the COVID-19 samples came from the United States, Italy and Spain. PBMCs, B-cell-depleted T cells, or T cells provided the cDNA or gDNA that made up the material.

In the original processing: Reference gene primer amplification gave nucleated cell count estimates. Clones were read by immunoSEQ multiplex PCR, and TCRdb kept only the in-frame ones, dropping some. V and J calls and clone size are as listed in that table; D and trimming were resolved from the DNA. The sample shows under 350,000 clones, around nine tenths of them seen only once. Sequenced input: peripheral blood. The TCR sequence derives from a man in his 70s with acute or convalescent COVID-19.

CDR3 nucleotides: TGTGCCAGCAGCGTCGGGACAGGGGTCTACAATGAGCAGTTCTTC. It yields the protein CASSVGTGVYNEQFF. This chain uses TRBV3-1 (or the pseudogene TRBV3-2) with TRBJ2-1; 10 nucleotides align to TRBD1. The germline CDR1 and CDR2 sequences are LGHDT and YNNKEL (reference sequence). V dropped 5 bases and J dropped 3; count of bases not matched to a gene: 4. CDR3 length: 15 amino acids.